Below, one T cell receptor beta chain is given with its context. The antigen is undetermined. The method was immunoSEQ multiplex PCR; TCRdb's version includes in-frame clones alone and lacks a portion of them. In the table there are tens of thousands of clones, about 90% of which are singletons. The data are from a study of T cell responses to AZD1222 COVID-19 vaccine. Study outcomes and limitations: Among those given AZD1222, only six or seven were seropositive at baseline. A reported finding is that nearly half of spike-specific TCRs target unmutated variant regions.

CDR3 size: 15 residues. V lost 1 base and J lost 0, with 9 bases in between. The germline gives CDR1 MNHNS, CDR2 SASEGT. The source of this sequence is an adult who received the AZD1222 COVID-19 vaccine. This specimen consisted of peripheral blood, obtained 28 days after the second AZD1222 dose. The V call is TRBV6-1, the J call TRBJ1-1; D unclear. CDR3 DNA: TGTGCCAGCAGTGAAGGCCTTTGGGTGAACACTGAAGCTTTCTTT. It encodes CASSEGLWVNTEAFF.